Given below is one TCR beta chain in context. Its antigen is currently unknown. Scientists made TCR beta libraries using quantitative 5'-RACE with molecular barcodes. TCRdb reprocessed the 5' RACE reads via MiXCR and lists one record per CDR3 protein. The sample records some 200,000 distinct CDR3 sequences, roughly 18% being singletons. The CDR3 spans 12 residues. V gave up 5 bases and J gave up 12 bases, with 14 bases separating them. This record comes from a study of CD8 T cells in ankylosing spondylitis. Study-wide results and caveats: Reportedly, matched ankylosing spondylitis synovial fluid was significantly enriched for disease-linked clones. There were earlier reports of some motif variants in reactive arthritis synovial fluid and blood. Ankylosing spondylitis blood seemed to carry a telltale TCR beta motif made of several highly homologous variants.

V usage is TRBV12-3 or TRBV12-4 and J usage is TRBJ2-1, with D maybe TRBD2 (5 bases). The TCR comes from a male donor aged 5-29 years with ankylosing spondylitis or in good health (not recorded which). What was sequenced was blood, either unsorted or a sorted T cell fraction (not recorded which). DNA of the CDR3: TGTGCCAGCAGTGTTAACGGGATTAGGCAGTTCTTC. This sequence encodes CASSVNGIRQFF.